One sample yielded the 31 T cell receptor beta chains listed below, sequenced in a study of T cells in Graves' hyperthyroidism and ophthalmopathy. Amplification of TCR beta CDR3 regions was performed using RNA transcripts as template. An initial round of RT-PCR targeting the TCR CDR3 relied on the HTBI primer set. A single record per CDR3 protein comes from TCRdb applying MiXCR to the multiplex PCR reads. Counted here are roughly 160,000 distinct CDR3 sequences, 8% to 9.5% occurring once; the ten biggest clones make up approximately 24%. Input material: blood. Every receptor here comes from a woman aged 18-29 years with Graves' hyperthyroidism that later progressed to Graves' ophthalmopathy.

Only one count was recorded for this clonotype. A much larger clonotype is one base distant, so this may be a read error. This sequence joins TRBV10-3 and TRBJ1-1; no reliable D call. The length of the CDR3 is 12 residues. Germline CDR1 is ENHRY and CDR2 is SYGVKD. CDR3 DNA sequence: TGTGCCATCGGTGAGATGAACACTGAAGCTTTCTTT. Translation: CAIGEMNTEAFF.

This clonotype was seen many times. The chain carries TRBV12-3 or TRBV12-4 and TRBJ2-7; D uncertain. This CDR3 region has 13 residues. Trimming stripped 1 base from V and 3 bases from J, with 7 bases between. CDR3 sequence reads: CASSLGQVYEQYF. CDR3 nucleotides: TGTGCCAGCAGTTTAGGTCAGGTCTACGAGCAGTACTTC.

This clonotype was seen at least ten times. The chain combines TRBV3-1 with TRBJ1-1, with 8 bases matching TRBD1. The germline V gene has CDR1 LGHDT and CDR2 YNNKEL (reference sequence). V shed 1 base and J 5 bases; nucleotides not matched to a gene: 9. CDR3 length: 16 amino acids. As DNA, the CDR3 is TGTGCCAGCAGCCAAGGGGGACAGGTTAGAGGTACTGAAGCTTTCTTT. Its translation is CASSQGGQVRGTEAFF.

There are many counts of this clonotype. The rearrangement joins TRBV30 to TRBJ1-3; no definite D call. Germline CDR1 GTSNPN, CDR2 SVGIG (reference sequence). V was cut by 2 bases and J by 2 bases, with 7 bases left in between. The CDR3 loop spans 13 amino acids. The CDR3 loop is CAWSTDPGNTIYF. CDR3 in DNA: TGTGCCTGGAGTACGGATCCTGGAAACACCATATATTTT.

The gene calls are TRBV10-3 and TRBJ2-1; D is perhaps TRBD1 or TRBD2 (5 bases each). V lost 11 bases and J 9 bases, leaving 14 bases between the germline ends. There are 11 residues in the CDR3. Germline loops: CDR1 ENHRY, CDR2 SYGVKD. CDR3 coding DNA: TGTGCCCACACTGAGGGGCTTGAGCAGTTCTTC. Translation: CAHTEGLEQFF.

This clonotype came up many times. CDR3 nucleotide sequence: TGTGCCAGCAGCCAAGTGGGCAGGGGCCACGAGCAGTACTTC. Encoded protein: CASSQVGRGHEQYF. This sequence joins TRBV14 and TRBJ2-7; a weak D match, TRBD1 (6 bases). The CDR3 has 14 amino acids. The ends were cut back, 1 base at V and 5 bases at J, with 12 bases in the middle. From germline, CDR1 is SGHDN and CDR2 FVKESK.

This clonotype occurred many times. The chain carries TRBV20-1 and TRBJ1-1; unclear D gene. CDR3 length: 11 amino acids. V lost 0 bases and J 8 bases, leaving 7 bases between the germline ends. Germline CDR1 reads DFQATT; CDR2 reads SNEGSKA (reference sequence). This CDR3 is CSARDHREAFF. CDR3 DNA sequence: TGCAGTGCTAGAGATCACAGAGAAGCTTTCTTT.

Many counts were recorded for this clonotype. V usage is TRBV11-3 and J usage is TRBJ2-1; no firm D call. The CDR3 has 12 amino acids. CDR1 is SGHNT, CDR2 YENEEA, per germline. Trimming left V 0 bases short and J 9 bases short, with 6 bases between. The CDR3: CASSLDVREQFF. In DNA, the CDR3 is TGTGCCAGCAGCTTAGATGTCCGTGAGCAGTTCTTC.

This clonotype was counted a few times. The V gene is TRBV7-6, the J gene TRBJ2-2, with 8 bases fitting TRBD1. Germline CDR1 is SGHVS and CDR2 is FNYEAQ. CDR3 length: 19 residues. The trim removed 2 bases at V and 5 bases at J, leaving 16 bases unmatched. Here the CDR3 reads CASSLKWALFRGQTGELFF. CDR3 DNA sequence: TGTGCCAGCAGCTTAAAGTGGGCCCTATTCAGGGGGCAAACCGGGGAGCTGTTTTTT.

This clonotype was observed a few times. The gene calls are TRBV20-1 and TRBJ2-7; no clear D. The CDR3 extends over 13 amino acids. Germline V gene sequence: CDR1 DFQATT, CDR2 SNEGSKA (reference sequence). V dropped 1 base and J dropped 0 bases, with 7 bases sitting between them. CDR3 loop: CSARGLDSYEQYF. The CDR3 DNA follows: TGCAGTGCTAGAGGTCTCGACTCCTACGAGCAGTACTTC.

J is TRBJ2-7 and V is TRBV4-1, with TRBD1 identical over 7 bases. This CDR3 has 15 residues. Germline CDR1 and CDR2: MGHRA and YSYEKL. J was trimmed by 4 bases and V by 4 bases; bases with no gene match: 10. CDR3 DNA sequence: TGCGCCAGCAGCCGGGAAGACAGGGTAGGTTACGAGCAGTACTTC. As protein: CASSREDRVGYEQYF.

This clonotype was recorded at least ten times. The chain joins TRBV2 to TRBJ1-1; weak D call: TRBD1 (6 bases). CDR3 length: 14 residues. V lost 3 bases and J 8 bases, leaving 16 bases between the germline ends. The germline V gene encodes CDR1 SNHLY and CDR2 FYNNEI. The CDR3, as DNA: TGTGCCAGCAGTGATTACAGGGCCGATTGGGAAGCTTTCTTT. Its protein is CASSDYRADWEAFF.

This clonotype was picked up a small number of times. The rearrangement links TRBV28 to TRBJ1-2; D unresolved. The CDR3 spans 12 residues. V dropped 6 bases and J dropped 4 bases, with 9 bases sitting between them. Germline loops: CDR1 MDHEN, CDR2 SYDVKM. CDR3 amino acids: CASRLPLYGYTF. CDR3 DNA: TGTGCCAGCAGACTCCCCCTCTATGGCTACACCTTC.

The gene calls are TRBV18 and TRBJ2-7; 9 bases line up with TRBD1. CDR1 and CDR2 from the germline V gene are KGHSH and LQKENI. This CDR3 is built from 13 residues. CDR3 nucleotide sequence: TGTACCGGACGATCCGGGACAGGGTCAAAGCAGTACTTC. Residues: CTGRSGTGSKQYF.

This clonotype was detected a few times. The germline gene is not matched at one end of the junction; a read error may be the cause. The chain employs TRBV20-1 and TRBJ1-2; D gene ambiguous. This CDR3 is built from 13 residues. The germline CDR1 and CDR2 sequences are DFQATT and SNEGSKA (reference sequence). CDR3 amino acids: CSTRVIGVGGYTF. In DNA form, the CDR3 reads TGCAGTACTAGGGTCATAGGAGTCGGTGGCTACACCTTC.

Many counts were recorded for this clonotype. The chain employs TRBV3-1 and TRBJ2-5, with a tentative D call TRBD1 (5 bases). The CDR3 totals 15 residues. Germline-derived CDR1 and CDR2 are LGHDT and YNNKEL (reference sequence). Trimming took 0 bases from V and 7 from J, leaving 15 bases between them. In DNA, the CDR3 is TGTGCCAGCAGCCAAGATACGAAGGTTAGGGGGACCCAGTACTTC. This codes for CASSQDTKVRGTQYF.

This clonotype was recorded at least ten times. CDR3 amino acids: CASRRRGDYNEQFF. In DNA, the CDR3 is TGTGCCAGCAGGAGGCGGGGGGATTACAATGAGCAGTTCTTC. This sequence joins TRBV2 and TRBJ2-1; 8 bases are shared with TRBD2. This CDR3 comprises 14 residues. Germline CDR1 SNHLY, CDR2 FYNNEI. J lost 4 bases, V lost 6 bases, and 5 bases had no gene match. Drawing the rest from reference TRBV2 and TRBJ2-1, the complete variable domain is EPEVTQTPSHQVTQMGQEVILRCVPISNHLYFYWYRQILGQKVEFLVSFYNNEISEKSEIFDDQFSVERPDGSNFTLKIRSTKLEDSAMYFCASRRRGDYNEQFFGPGTRLTVL.

This clonotype has a count of ten or more. The chain links TRBV29-1 to TRBJ1-2, with D hard to call. Germline values: CDR1 SQVTM, CDR2 ANQGSEA. CDR3 length: 13 residues. V was pared by 4 bases and J by 3 bases, with 12 bases between. The CDR3: CSVGAGLDYGYTF. Here the CDR3 DNA reads TGCAGCGTTGGAGCGGGTTTAGACTATGGCTACACCTTC.

This clonotype was counted ten times or more. The chain uses TRBV7-3 and TRBJ2-3, with unresolved D. The ends were cut back, 5 bases at V and 2 bases at J, with 14 bases in the middle. Germline V gene lookup returns CDR1 SGHTA and CDR2 FQGTGA. The CDR3 spans 15 residues. The CDR3 loop reads CASSLNPRATDTQYF. Written as DNA, the CDR3 is TGTGCCAGCAGCCTAAACCCGCGAGCCACAGATACGCAGTATTTT.

Regarding this clonotype: A much bigger clone sits one base away, suggesting this may be a read error. The chain carries TRBV4-2 and TRBJ2-3; 8 bases align to TRBD2. CDR3 length: 16 amino acids. Germline CDR1 is LGHNA and CDR2 is YNFKEQ. In nucleotides, the CDR3 is TGTGCCAGCAGCCAAACAGCGGGAGAAGGCACAGATACGCGGTATTTT. This encodes CASSQTAGEGTDTRYF.

V gene TRBV4-2 combines with J gene TRBJ2-1; 14 nucleotides line up with TRBD2. The germline V gene has CDR1 LGHNA and CDR2 YNFKEQ. CDR3 length: 16 amino acids. V shed 0 bases, J shed 7 bases, and the junction held 2 bases outside the gene matches. The CDR3: CASSQDGTSGGNEQFF. DNA for the CDR3: TGTGCCAGCAGCCAAGACGGGACTAGCGGGGGAAATGAGCAGTTCTTC.

This clonotype was counted at least ten times. V and J are TRBV3-1 and TRBJ2-2; 10 bases map to TRBD2. Trimming cost V 0 bases and J 4 bases; bases outside gene matches: 2. Germline V gives CDR1 LGHDT, CDR2 YNNKEL (reference sequence). This CDR3 region has 16 residues. The CDR3 loop reads CASSQDPSGSTGELFF. The CDR3 DNA is TGTGCCAGCAGCCAAGACCCTAGCGGGAGCACCGGGGAGCTGTTTTTT.

J is TRBJ2-1 and V is TRBV7-3; 12 bases match TRBD2. CDR1 is SGHTA and CDR2 is FQGTGA in the germline V gene. The trim removed 4 bases at V and 3 bases at J, leaving 7 bases unmatched. This CDR3 region has 17 residues. CDR3 in amino acids: CASSSDGLAGFYNEQFF. In DNA, the CDR3 is TGTGCCAGCAGCTCCGACGGACTAGCGGGGTTCTACAATGAGCAGTTCTTC. Full variable domain (outside the CDR3, taken from reference TRBV7-3 and TRBJ2-1): GAGVSQTPSNKVTEKGKYVELRCDPISGHTALYWYRQSLGQGPEFLIYFQGTGAADDSGLPNDRFFAVRPEGSVSTLKIQRTERGDSAVYLCASSSDGLAGFYNEQFFGPGTRLTVL.

The table lists this clonotype with many counts. The chain links TRBV6-1 to TRBJ2-5; 7 nucleotides match TRBD1. Germline V gives CDR1 MNHNS, CDR2 SASEGT. Trimming cost V 3 bases and J 0 bases; bases outside gene matches: 4. The CDR3 spans 15 residues. DNA of the CDR3: TGTGCCAGCAGTGAGGGGACAGCGCACCAAGAGACCCAGTACTTC. Translating it yields CASSEGTAHQETQYF.

Ten or more counts support this clonotype. V and J are TRBV7-9 and TRBJ1-1; D might be TRBD1 (5 bases). Germline lookup yields CDR1 SEHNR and CDR2 FQNEAQ (reference sequence). Trimming took 1 base from V and 5 from J, leaving 14 bases between them. The CDR3 length is 15 residues. The CDR3 reads CASSLGEGRKTEAFF. The CDR3 DNA follows: TGTGCCAGCAGCTTAGGGGAGGGACGAAAGACTGAAGCTTTCTTT. Full variable domain (remainder filled in from reference TRBV7-9 and TRBJ1-1): DTGVSQNPRHKITKRGQNVTFRCDPISEHNRLYWYRQTLGQGPEFLTYFQNEAQLEKSRLLSDRFSAERPKGSFSTLEIQRTEQGDSAMYLCASSLGEGRKTEAFFGQGTRLTVV.

This clonotype was counted ten times or more. The rearrangement links TRBV7-2 to TRBJ2-2, with TRBD2 identical over 9 bases. V lost 1 base, J lost 4 bases, and 1 base stayed unmatched. The germline CDR1 and CDR2 sequences are SGHTA and FQGNSA. CDR3 length equals 15 residues. For the CDR3, the DNA is TGTGCCAGCAGCTTAGGGCGGGGGGGCACCGGGGAGCTGTTTTTT. Translation: CASSLGRGGTGELFF.

The chain has TRBV4-1 and TRBJ2-1; D could derive from TRBD1 or TRBD2 (5 bases each). With 3 bases removed from V and 12 bases from J, the gap between germline ends came to 15 bases. CDR1 is MGHRA and CDR2 is YSYEKL in the germline V gene. The CDR3 sequence is 13 residues long. The chain's CDR3 is CASSQRGPSRQFF. The CDR3 region has the DNA TGCGCCAGCAGCCAGAGGGGTCCTAGTAGGCAGTTCTTC.

The chain links TRBV24-1 to TRBJ2-1; 9 nucleotides align to TRBD1. Germline V gene lookup returns CDR1 KGHDR and CDR2 SFDVKD. The length of the CDR3 is 15 residues. J gave up 7 bases and V 4 bases, and 7 bases lay outside the gene matches. CDR3 region: CATSDPGTGYNEQFF. The CDR3 bases are TGTGCCACCAGTGACCCCGGGACAGGGTATAATGAGCAGTTCTTC.

This clonotype has a count of ten or more. The V call is TRBV13, the J call TRBJ2-6; D is uncertain. This CDR3 is 15 amino acids long. Germline V lookup: CDR1 PRHDT, CDR2 FYEKMQ (reference sequence). V lost 5 bases, J lost 2 bases, and 10 bases lay in between. The CDR3 region is CASSQTVAGANVLTF. The DNA for the CDR3 is TGTGCCAGCAGCCAAACAGTTGCTGGGGCCAACGTCCTGACTTTC.

The rearrangement uses TRBV12-3 or TRBV12-4 and TRBJ2-1, with TRBD2 as a possible D gene (6 bases). V shed 5 bases and J shed 6 bases, with 17 bases lying between them. The length of the CDR3 is 15 residues. The CDR3 DNA sequence: TGTGCCAGCAGTACCGGGACTTCGAAAGTCAATGAGCAGTTCTTC. This encodes CASSTGTSKVNEQFF.

The genes are TRBV19 and TRBJ2-1; 8 bases are a match to TRBD2. Trimming cost V 5 bases and J 6 bases; bases outside gene matches: 3. Germline CDR1 reads LNHDA; CDR2 reads SQIVND (reference sequence). There are 13 residues in the CDR3. The CDR3 here is CASSFGTSNEQFF. As DNA, the CDR3 is TGTGCCAGTAGTTTCGGGACTAGCAATGAGCAGTTCTTC.